The 23 T cell receptor beta chains below come from one sample, sequenced in a study of blood T cell repertoires in COVID-19. The protocol was immunoSEQ multiplex PCR, while the TCRdb copy is restricted to in-frame clones and leaves out a portion. Among tens of thousands of clones listed, roughly four fifths were seen once. Sequencing was done on a sample of peripheral blood. All receptors come from a human donor in a cohort sampled during active or convalescent COVID-19.

The chain employs TRBV6-5 and TRBJ2-2, with D uncertain. CDR1 is MNHEY and CDR2 is SVGAGI in the germline V gene. The germline V and J ends were trimmed by 4 bases and 6 bases, with 15 bases remaining between them. This CDR3 contains 15 residues. The CDR3 bases are TGTGCCAGCAGTTCCCCGTGGATCGCGGCCGGGGAGCTGTTTTTT. This gives the protein CASSSPWIAAGELFF.

J is TRBJ2-5 and V is TRBV11-3; 7 bases align to TRBD1. Germline CDR1 SGHNT, CDR2 YENEEA. Trimming removed 1 base from V and 4 bases from J; junction bases left unmatched: 6. This CDR3 has 15 residues. The CDR3 DNA sequence: TGTGCCAGCAGCTTAGGCGACAGGGAAGGAGAGACCCAGTACTTC. It specifies CASSLGDREGETQYF.

This clone was seen a few times. The rearrangement uses TRBV3-1 (or the pseudogene TRBV3-2) and TRBJ2-2; 7 bases are a match to TRBD1. The CDR3 totals 14 residues. CDR1 is LGHDT, CDR2 YNNKEL, per germline (reference sequence). V gave up 3 bases and J gave up 8 bases; unmatched junction bases: 6. CDR3 DNA sequence: TGTGCCAGCAGCCACGGACAGGTCAGGGGGGAGCTGTTTTTT. It encodes CASSHGQVRGELFF.

This chain connects TRBV5-4 to TRBJ1-2; D is uncertain. CDR1 and CDR2 from the germline V gene are SGHNT and YYREEE (reference sequence). V was pared by 4 bases and J by 4 bases, with 17 bases between. CDR3 length: 15 amino acids. As DNA, the CDR3 is TGTGCCAGCAGCCAATACTACCTAACTATCTATGGCTACACCTTC. Amino acids: CASSQYYLTIYGYTF.

The V gene is TRBV4-3, the J gene TRBJ2-5; perhaps TRBD1 as D (6 bases). Trimming took off 1 base at V and 4 bases at J, with 13 bases between the two ends. This CDR3 has 15 residues. In germline, CDR1 is LGHNA, CDR2 YSLEER. CDR3 sequence reads: CASSQGPQGGETQYF. Written as DNA, the CDR3 is TGCGCCAGCAGCCAAGGGCCACAGGGTGGAGAGACCCAGTACTTC.

The V call is TRBV19, the J call TRBJ2-7; TRBD2 aligns across 13 bases. With V trimmed by 4 bases and J by 7 bases, 1 base remained unmatched. This CDR3 is built from 13 residues. In germline, CDR1 is LNHDA, CDR2 SQIVND (reference sequence). This CDR3 reads CASSTTSGGEQYF. The CDR3 coding sequence is TGTGCCAGTAGTACGACTAGCGGGGGGGAGCAGTACTTC. The whole variable domain, remainder taken from reference TRBV19 and TRBJ2-7, is DGGITQSPKYLFRKEGQNVTLSCEQNLNHDAMYWYRQDPGQGLRLIYYSQIVNDFQKGDIAEGYSVSREKKESFPLTVTSAQKNPTAFYLCASSTTSGGEQYFGPGTRLTVT.

The CDR3 DNA follows: TGCAGTGCTAGTCCCAGCGGGGGACGCACCGGGGAGCTGTTTTTT. Its translation is CSASPSGGRTGELFF. The rearrangement uses TRBV20-1 and TRBJ2-2; 8 bases agree with TRBD2. Looked up from germline, CDR1 is DFQATT and CDR2 is SNEGSKA (reference sequence). This CDR3 comprises 15 residues. V lost 3 bases and J lost 4; bases outside the gene matches: 7.

The chain has TRBV19 and TRBJ2-1, with 12 nucleotides matching TRBD2. Per germline, CDR1 LNHDA and CDR2 SQIVND (reference sequence). V dropped 5 bases and J dropped 10; count of bases not matched to a gene: 12. The CDR3 contains 16 residues. The CDR3 coding sequence is TGTGCCAGTAGTCCCAATCTAGCGGGGGGGAAGTTCGAGCAGTTCTTC. Translation: CASSPNLAGGKFEQFF.

A remark on this clone: Other DNA sequences in this sample translate to the same CDR3. V and J are TRBV11-1 and TRBJ1-1, with unresolved D. V lost 6 bases and J 1 base, leaving 6 bases between the germline ends. CDR3 size: 12 residues. Per germline, CDR1 SGHAT and CDR2 FQDESV (reference sequence). The CDR3 loop is CASSRGNTEAFF. Written as DNA, the CDR3 is TGTGCCAGCAGTCGGGGGAACACTGAAGCTTTCTTT.

The chain recombines TRBV18 with TRBJ1-4; tentatively, D is TRBD1 (6 bases). This CDR3 is 14 amino acids long. CDR1 KGHSH and CDR2 LQKENI come from the germline V gene. Trimming removed 6 bases from V and 8 bases from J, with 16 bases in between. The CDR3 nucleotides are TGTGCCAGCTCTTTCCGGGACACGGAAGAAAAACTGTTTTTT. Amino acid sequence: CASSFRDTEEKLFF. Complete variable domain (other parts from reference TRBV18 and TRBJ1-4): NAGVMQNPRHLVRRRGQEARLRCSPMKGHSHVYWYRQLPEEGLKFMVYLQKENIIDESGMPKERFSAEFPKEGPSILRIQQVVRGDSAAYFCASSFRDTEEKLFFGSGTQLSVL.

This clone was seen just once. The J gene is TRBJ1-6, the V gene TRBV30; perhaps TRBD1 as D (5 bases). Germline CDR1 GTSNPN, CDR2 SVGIG (reference sequence). The CDR3 totals 13 residues. The V end was cut by 3 bases, the J end by 7 bases, with 10 bases between. For the CDR3, the DNA is TGTGCCTGGAGAGTAGGGGAAAATTCACCCCTCCACTTT. Translated, it gives CAWRVGENSPLHF.

The chain uses TRBV9 and TRBJ2-5; tentatively, D is TRBD2 (5 bases). Trimming removed 3 bases at V and 5 bases at J, with 5 bases between. Germline lookup yields CDR1 SGDLS and CDR2 YYNGEE. This CDR3 spans 11 amino acids. The CDR3, as DNA: TGTGCCAGCAGCGGAGGGGAGACCCAGTACTTC. This translates into CASSGGETQYF.

This clone appeared once. The DNA for the CDR3 is TGTGCCAGCAGTTTATCGTGGGGGTCACAGGGTGATGGCTACACCTTC. Its translation: CASSLSWGSQGDGYTF. V is TRBV27 and J is TRBJ1-2; D is perhaps TRBD1 (6 bases). The CDR3 is 16 residues long. V lost 0 bases to trimming and J lost 6 bases, with 17 bases between them. Germline V lookup: CDR1 MNHEY, CDR2 SMNVEV (reference sequence).

The gene calls are TRBV18 and TRBJ2-3, with TRBD1 matching over 7 bases. The CDR3 runs to 15 residues. CDR1 is KGHSH, CDR2 LQKENI, per germline. With 4 bases clipped from V and 0 bases from J, the junction kept 4 bases outside the gene matches. As DNA, the CDR3 is TGTGCCAGCTCACAGGCGACAGGGAGCACAGATACGCAGTATTTT. Its protein is CASSQATGSTDTQYF.

This clone occurred once. The chain combines TRBV25-1 with TRBJ2-3; 12 bases map to TRBD2. Unmatched junction bases numbered 12, after V lost 9 bases and J lost 8 bases. CDR1 MGHDK and CDR2 SYGVNS come from the germline V gene. The CDR3 extends over 15 amino acids. The CDR3 DNA reads as TGTGCCAGTAGACTAGCGGGGGCATCTGGGGGTACGCAGTATTTT. Protein: CASRLAGASGGTQYF.

This chain uses TRBV7-2 with TRBJ1-2; D is possibly TRBD1 (6 bases). The CDR3 sequence is 13 residues long. The germline V gene encodes CDR1 SGHTA and CDR2 FQGNSA. Trimming took 6 bases from V and 6 from J, leaving 14 bases between them. CDR3 loop: CASRPTGRDGYTF. The CDR3 DNA reads as TGTGCCAGCAGGCCTACAGGGAGGGATGGCTACACCTTC.

This clone occurred a few times. The chain employs TRBV5-5 and TRBJ2-1; D gene ambiguous. The CDR3 is 11 amino acids. V was pared by 3 bases and J by 10 bases, with 8 bases between. Per the germline V gene, CDR1 is SGHKS and CDR2 is YYEKEE (reference sequence). CDR3 in DNA: TGTGCCAGCAGCTGGGTGAGGGAGCAGTTCTTC. This encodes CASSWVREQFF.

The chain is built from TRBV12-5 and TRBJ2-2; TRBD2 matches 11 bases. The CDR3 loop spans 18 amino acids. J gave up 1 base and V 4 bases, and 8 bases lay outside the gene matches. Germline lookup yields CDR1 LGHNT and CDR2 FRNRAP. DNA of the CDR3: TGTGCTAGTGGTTCCGGAAGGACTAGCGGGTTGAACACCGGGGAGCTGTTTTTT. This sequence encodes CASGSGRTSGLNTGELFF.

The V and J genes are TRBV28 and TRBJ2-3; 16 positions match TRBD2. The germline V gene has CDR1 MDHEN and CDR2 SYDVKM. Unmatched junction bases numbered 9, after V lost 5 bases and J lost 4 bases. The length of the CDR3 is 18 residues. CDR3 region: CASSPGTSGGGRADTQYF. The CDR3, as DNA: TGTGCCAGCAGTCCCGGGACTAGCGGGGGGGGACGAGCAGATACGCAGTATTTT. Variable domain in full (rest from reference TRBV28 and TRBJ2-3): DVKVTQSSRYLVKRTGEKVFLECVQDMDHENMFWYRQDPGLGLRLIYFSYDVKMKEKGDIPEGYSVSREKKERFSLILESASTNQTSMYLCASSPGTSGGGRADTQYFGPGTRLTVL.

The chain couples TRBV5-5 to TRBJ1-2; TRBD1 agrees at 7 bases. Losses at the gene ends were 6 bases for V and 0 bases for J; bases not matched to a gene: 8. CDR3 length equals 15 residues. Germline V gene sequence: CDR1 SGHKS, CDR2 YYEKEE (reference sequence). CDR3 coding DNA: TGTGCCAGCACCACCGCCGGGACAGCTAACTATGGCTACACCTTC. This translates into CASTTAGTANYGYTF.

This clone has just one count. V and J are TRBV28 and TRBJ1-1, with TRBD1 matching 8 bases. The CDR3 runs 16 residues. With V trimmed by 6 bases and J by 0 bases, 9 bases remained unmatched. Germline assignment: CDR1 MDHEN and CDR2 SYDVKM. CDR3 protein: CASRPPGQAMNTEAFF. CDR3 coding DNA: TGTGCCAGCAGACCTCCGGGACAGGCTATGAACACTGAAGCTTTCTTT.

The V and J genes are TRBV7-9 and TRBJ2-5, with 9 bases that match TRBD2. Trimming at V came to 5 bases and at J to 1 base, leaving 2 bases not matched to a gene. Germline V lookup: CDR1 SEHNR, CDR2 FQNEAQ (reference sequence). The CDR3 is 14 residues long. For the CDR3, the DNA is TGTGCCAGCAGCCCGACTAGCGGCCAAGAGACCCAGTACTTC. It codes for CASSPTSGQETQYF.

The V and J genes are TRBV12-3 or TRBV12-4 and TRBJ2-5; D is unresolved. The CDR3 sequence is 13 residues long. Trimming shortened V by 3 bases and J by 5 bases, and 10 bases separated the two germline ends. CDR3 DNA sequence: TGTGCCAGCAGTTTCGATAACTGGGAGACCCAGTACTTC. Translated, it gives CASSFDNWETQYF.